Below, 8 T cell receptor beta chains from the same sample are listed, as sequenced in a study of identical twins. TCRdb processed the 5' RACE reads anew with MiXCR; each CDR3 protein has one entry. The repertoire holds about 340,000 distinct CDR3 sequences, around 9.7% seen once, with about 8.1% in the top ten. Sequenced: naive T cells sorted from blood. These receptors were taken from a woman aged 45 to 65 in good health.

Of note for this clonotype: The conserved closing phenylalanine or tryptophan is absent in this CDR3, likely reflecting a read error. This chain links TRBV3-1 with TRBJ1-1; D unclear. CDR1 and CDR2 from the germline V gene are LGHDT and YNNKEL (reference sequence). The CDR3 runs to 14 residues. Trimming pared 3 bases from V and 5 bases from J, leaving 13 bases between. The CDR3 DNA sequence: TGTGCCAGCAGCCAGAGGGAATGGGGAACTGAAGCTTTCTGT. Translation gives CASSQREWGTEAFC.

This clonotype was seen repeatedly, ten times or more. One end of the junction fails to match germline, which may point to a read error. The chain recombines TRBV9 with TRBJ2-5; no firm D call. In germline, CDR1 is SGDLS, CDR2 YYNGEE. The CDR3 is made up of 14 amino acids. The CDR3 bases are TGTGCCAGCAGTCGTATGACGGATCAAGAGTCCCAGTACTTC. As protein: CASSRMTDQESQYF.

The sample holds many counts of this clonotype. The chain uses TRBV6-5 and TRBJ1-5, with D maybe TRBD1 (5 bases). Trimming left V 2 bases short and J 4 bases short, with 6 bases between. The CDR3 is made up of 13 amino acids. Germline CDR1 is MNHEY and CDR2 is SVGAGI. Here the CDR3 DNA reads TGTGCCAGCAGTTACCGGGGGAATCAGCCCCAGCATTTT. Translation gives CASSYRGNQPQHF.

This clonotype was observed a single time. The rearrangement uses TRBV5-1 and TRBJ2-5, with D perhaps assigned TRBD1 or TRBD2 (5 bases each). This CDR3 comprises 15 residues. V gave up 4 bases and J gave up 5 bases, with 18 bases separating them. Looked up from germline, CDR1 is SGHRS and CDR2 is YFSETQ. The CDR3 nucleotides are TGCGCCAGCAGCCGGGTATGGAGTGAGGGGGAGACCCAGTACTTC. This gives the protein CASSRVWSEGETQYF.

This clonotype has a handful of counts. J is TRBJ2-7 and V is TRBV27; D is uncertain. CDR3 size: 14 residues. Germline assignment: CDR1 MNHEY and CDR2 SMNVEV (reference sequence). Deletions cut 5 bases from V and 6 bases from J, with 17 bases between. The CDR3 loop is CASSPSERRVEQYF. CDR3 bases: TGTGCCAGCAGTCCCTCGGAGCGTCGCGTCGAGCAGTACTTC.

This clonotype has a handful of counts. The chain uses TRBV27 and TRBJ2-7, with D perhaps given as TRBD1 or TRBD2 (5 bases each). The CDR3 is 14 residues long. Trimming removed 8 bases at V and 0 bases at J, with 14 bases between. CDR1 MNHEY and CDR2 SMNVEV come from the germline V gene (reference sequence). The CDR3 region is CASQTGPTSYEQYV. DNA for the CDR3: TGTGCCAGCCAAACGGGACCAACCTCCTACGAGCAGTACGTC.

About this clonotype: This likely comes from a read error, as the CDR3 has no conserved phenylalanine or tryptophan at its end. The rearrangement uses TRBV25-1 and TRBJ1-4; D call uncertain. This CDR3 is 14 amino acids long. Trimming took 3 bases from V and 4 from J, leaving 9 bases between them. Per the germline V gene, CDR1 is MGHDK and CDR2 is SYGVNS. For the CDR3, the DNA is TGTGCCAGCAGTGACGAAGGGATTAATGAAAAACTGTTTTGT. It encodes CASSDEGINEKLFC.

In this sample, this clonotype turned up a few times. V gene TRBV6-5 combines with J gene TRBJ2-7; 7 positions agree with TRBD2. The CDR3 length is 15 residues. V lost 4 bases and J lost 2; bases outside the gene matches: 8. CDR1 and CDR2 (germline): MNHEY, SVGAGI. The DNA for the CDR3 is TGTGCCAGCAGTTCAGGAGGGGACTACCCCTACGAGCAGTACTTC. This translates into CASSSGGDYPYEQYF.